This TCR beta chain was obtained from a study of a mutant IDH1 vaccine in newly diagnosed glioma. Overall study context: Treated patients, approximately 62% male and roughly 40% female, averaged roughly 43 years of age.

The sample's time point: week 47, end of study. Each vaccine dose was 300 ug of mutant IDH1 20-mer peptide, with topical imiquimod. Astrocytomas found in donors were new, WHO grade 3 or 4, IDH1-mutant and ATRX-lost. CDR3 length: 13 residues. V was cut by 3 bases and J by 5 bases, with 11 bases left in between. The V gene's germline CDR1 is SGHRS and CDR2 YFSETQ. Turning to this clone: The antigen is unknown.

General study results and limits: Induction of immune responses by the vaccine occurred in about 93% of patients.

Clones were read by immunoSEQ multiplex PCR, and TCRdb kept only the in-frame ones, dropping some. The data hold tens of thousands of clones, with over 75% observed a single time. This receptor was identified in a man between 40 and 49 years old with glioma. Sequences were derived from PBMCs, sampled from a glioma patient whose treatment included an IDH1 peptide vaccine. The chain couples TRBV5-1 to TRBJ1-2, with D unresolved. CDR3 sequence reads: CASSSQVRYGYTF. The CDR3 coding sequence is TGCGCCAGCAGCTCCCAGGTCCGTTATGGCTACACCTTC.